A selection of T cell receptor beta chains follows, all from one sample in a study of CD4 T cells in relation to SARS-CoV-2 and coronaviruses. Sequencing was performed with immunoSEQ multiplex PCR; in TCRdb, only in-frame clones are kept and a portion is missing. Among roughly 63,000 clones, approximately 94% were seen once, and the ten largest hold over 0.11%. The material sequenced was naive CD4+ T cells from PBMCs. These receptors were obtained from a human donor in good health. CDR3s include the opening cysteine and the closing phenylalanine or tryptophan. A D gene is named only where the DNA matches it firmly. The listing skips clone size in some rows; elsewhere it reads once, few, many or a size class.

V	D	size	J	CDR3	DNA
TRBV2	TRBD1	NA	TRBJ2-5	CASSEQGARETQYF	TGTGCCAGCAGTGAACAGGGGGCTCGGGAGACCCAGTACTTC
TRBV5-5	NA	NA	TRBJ1-1	CASSLGWGRVSEAFF	TGTGCCAGCAGCTTGGGGTGGGGGCGCGTATCTGAAGCTTTCTTT
TRBV4-2	TRBD1	NA	TRBJ1-4	CASSQESLSGTVLEKLFF	TGTGCCAGCAGCCAAGAATCCCTCTCCGGGACAGTGTTGGAAAAACTGTTTTTT
TRBV27	NA	NA	TRBJ1-1	CASSLSRQGNTEAFF	TGTGCCAGCAGTTTATCCAGGCAGGGGAACACTGAAGCTTTCTTT
TRBV7-9	NA	NA	TRBJ2-5	CASSSGDPGRTQETQYF	TGTGCCAGCAGCTCAGGCGACCCGGGCCGCACTCAAGAGACCCAGTACTTC
TRBV19	TRBD2	once	TRBJ2-6	CASSQLLAGSGANVLTF	TGTGCCAGTAGCCAATTACTAGCGGGGTCTGGGGCCAACGTCCTGACTTTC
TRBV25-1	TRBD1	NA	TRBJ1-2	CASSEAGQFYGYTF	TGTGCCAGCAGTGAAGCGGGACAGTTCTATGGCTACACCTTC
TRBV28	NA	once	TRBJ1-5	CASTRTDRNQPQHF	TGTGCCAGCACCCGGACGGACCGAAATCAGCCCCAGCATTTT
TRBV28	NA	NA	TRBJ2-5	CASTTRPSQTQYF	TGTGCCAGCACGACAAGGCCTTCCCAGACCCAGTACTTC
TRBV7-9	NA	NA	TRBJ1-4	CASSLVSATNEKLFF	TGTGCCAGCAGCTTAGTTTCTGCAACTAATGAAAAACTGTTTTTT
TRBV5-4	NA	few	TRBJ2-1	CASSPDSERYNEQFF	TGTGCCAGCAGCCCGGACTCAGAGAGGTACAATGAGCAGTTCTTC
TRBV23-1	TRBD1	once	TRBJ2-7	CASSQSQGQGSYEQYF	TGCGCCAGCAGTCAATCACAGGGACAGGGCTCCTACGAGCAGTACTTC
TRBV10-3	NA	NA	TRBJ2-7	CAISRQDRYEQYF	TGTGCCATCAGTCGACAGGATCGCTACGAGCAGTACTTC
TRBV24-1	NA	NA	TRBJ2-1	CATSSSRADNEQFF	TGTGCCACCAGCTCAAGTCGGGCCGACAATGAGCAGTTCTTC
TRBV12-3/TRBV12-4	NA	NA	TRBJ2-1	CASSILGFNEQFF	TGTGCCAGCAGCATACTAGGATTCAATGAGCAGTTCTTC
TRBV2	NA	NA	TRBJ2-4	CASSAPQGAKNIQYF	TGTGCCAGCAGTGCGCCCCAGGGGGCCAAAAACATTCAGTACTTC
TRBV11-3	NA	NA	TRBJ2-2	CASSLDQGAGELFF	TGTGCCAGCAGCTTAGATCAGGGCGCCGGGGAGCTGTTTTTT
TRBV15	NA	once	TRBJ2-1	CATSRDLGSAEQFF	TGTGCCACCAGCAGAGATTTGGGGTCGGCTGAGCAGTTCTTC